Below, 2 T cell receptor beta chains from the same sample are listed, as sequenced in a study of blood T cells in healthy people across ages. A sample-barcoded 5' primer and a J-beta primer mix were used in a second PCR of roughly 7 to 12 cycles. TCRdb reanalysed the 5' RACE reads using MiXCR and keeps one entry per CDR3 protein. The sample holds fewer than 700,000 distinct CDR3 sequences; around half are singletons and the top ten take 20% to 25%. The sequencing input was blood. These TCRs come from an elderly man in good health.

The chain carries TRBV7-2 and TRBJ2-2, with D possibly matching TRBD2 (6 bases). Trimming took off 4 bases at V and 3 bases at J, with 12 bases between the two ends. Germline V gene lookup returns CDR1 SGHTA and CDR2 FQGNSA. The length of the CDR3 is 15 residues. The CDR3 here is CASSSWGVDTGELFF. DNA for the CDR3: TGTGCCAGCAGCTCGTGGGGGGTGGACACCGGGGAGCTGTTTTTT.

Only a few counts were recorded for this clonotype. The V and J genes are TRBV9 and TRBJ2-3; tentatively, D is TRBD1 (6 bases). The CDR3 loop spans 14 amino acids. Trimming pared 2 bases from V and 4 bases from J, leaving 11 bases between. CDR1 and CDR2 (germline): SGDLS, YYNGEE. CDR3 amino acids: CASSVRQVADTQYF. CDR3 coding DNA: TGTGCCAGCAGCGTGCGACAGGTGGCAGATACGCAGTATTTT.